These T cell receptor beta chains were read from a single sample in a study of T cell repertoires in cytomegalovirus infection. For these receptors, no antigen is known. TCRdb re-called the reads through MiXCR, storing one row per CDR3 protein. The sample contains hundreds of thousands of distinct CDR3 sequences, roughly 33% of which appear only once. The sequencing here drew on cultured PBMCs, taken from culture after CMV antigen stimulation. The receptors were gathered from a human donor in good health (CMV status not recorded). Some clones in this sample may be carry-over from other donors' samples. The CDR3 runs from the conserved cysteine through the conserved F or W. The D gene is left open where the match is weak. Clone sizes are given selectively: once, few, many, or a class where the clone is expanded.

j_gene	abundance	v_gene	d_gene	CDR3nt	CDR3aa
TRBJ2-7	.	TRBV7-2	.	TGTGCCAGCAGCTTAGGACCAGACCCCCGCGAGCAGTACTTC	CASSLGPDPREQYF
TRBJ1-5	.	TRBV19	.	TGTGCCAGTAGTATGGAGGAGAGTGTTCAGCCCCAGCATTTT	CASSMEESVQPQHF
TRBJ1-4	.	TRBV20-1	TRBD1	TGCAGTGCTAGAGACGGACAGGCTGGGAATGAAAAACTGTTTTTT	CSARDGQAGNEKLFF
TRBJ2-1	.	TRBV2	TRBD2	TGTGCCAGCAGTACGGGACTAGACAACAATGAGCAGTTCTTC	CASSTGLDNNEQFF
TRBJ1-6	few	TRBV7-6	TRBD1	TGTGCCAGCAGCCGTGAACAGGGGGTGGATAATTCACCCCTCCACTTT	CASSREQGVDNSPLHF
TRBJ1-4	.	TRBV19	.	TGTGCCAGTAGTAGAGACACAGGGAAAACTAATGAAAAACTGTTTTTT	CASSRDTGKTNEKLFF
TRBJ2-3	.	TRBV7-6	.	TGTGCCAGCAGGACGGTTACCACAGATACGCAGTATTTT	CASRTVTTDTQYF
TRBJ2-1	.	TRBV10-3	.	TGTGCCATCAGAGCTTACAGGGATAATGAGCAGTTCTTC	CAIRAYRDNEQFF
TRBJ2-7	.	TRBV20-1	.	TGCAGTGCTACAGGGGAACAGGGCTACGAGCAGTACTTC	CSATGEQGYEQYF
TRBJ2-4	once	TRBV4-1	.	TGCGCCAGCAGCGGGCTGCCGGAGGGAGCCAAAAACATTCAGTACTTC	CASSGLPEGAKNIQYF
TRBJ1-2	many	TRBV7-2	TRBD1	TGTGCCAGCAGCTTCGGACAGGGACCGTATGGCTACACCTTC	CASSFGQGPYGYTF
TRBJ2-7	.	TRBV29-1	.	TGCAGCGTCGGGGGACGAGGCTACGAGCAGTACTTC	CSVGGRGYEQYF
TRBJ2-1	many	TRBV7-6	TRBD2	TGTGCCAGCGGCGCACTCGCGGGAGCCCTCTCCAATGAGCAGTTCTTC	CASGALAGALSNEQFF
TRBJ1-1	once	TRBV6-6	.	TGTGCCAGCAGGGAAAAGTCGAACACTGAAGCTTTCTTT	CASREKSNTEAFF
TRBJ2-1	.	TRBV5-5	.	TGTGCCAGCAGCTTGGAGGGAGTCTCCTACAATGAGCAGTTCTTC	CASSLEGVSYNEQFF
TRBJ2-1	once	TRBV7-2	TRBD2	TGTGCCAGCAGCTTAGTGGCGGGAGGAGGCTATGAGCAGTTCTTC	CASSLVAGGGYEQFF
TRBJ2-5	few	TRBV5-4	.	TGTGCCAGCAGCTTGGGAGGGGCTAGCCAAGAGACCCAGTACTTC	CASSLGGASQETQYF
TRBJ2-7	.	TRBV20-1	TRBD2	TGCAGTGCTAGAGACCGGACTAGCGGGGGGTACGAGCAGTACTTC	CSARDRTSGGYEQYF
TRBJ2-1	.	TRBV4-1	.	TGCGCCAGCAGCCAACTGATTGGAGGGTCGGGAAATGAGCAGTTCTTC	CASSQLIGGSGNEQFF
TRBJ2-1	.	TRBV20-1	TRBD2	TGTAGTGTAGTTAGTCGGGACTACGCCTACAATGAGCAGTTCTTC	CSVVSRDYAYNEQFF
TRBJ2-2	many	TRBV7-2	.	TGTGCCAGCAGCTTACAGCGGCAGAACGGGGAGCTGTTTTTT	CASSLQRQNGELFF
TRBJ1-1	many	TRBV11-2	.	TGTGCCAGCAGCTTAGTCCGGGTCCCTGAAGCTTTCTTT	CASSLVRVPEAFF
TRBJ2-1	few	TRBV27	.	TGTGCCAGCAGTTTATCGACTGATAACAATGAGCAGTTCTTC	CASSLSTDNNEQFF
TRBJ2-5	many	TRBV12-3/TRBV12-4	.	TGTGCCAGCAGTTCCTCTCGGGACTTACTGGGAGAGACCCAGTACTTC	CASSSSRDLLGETQYF
TRBJ2-1	.	TRBV19	TRBD2	TGTGCCAGTAGTATAGTAGCGGGAGGGAACGAGCAGTTCTTC	CASSIVAGGNEQFF
TRBJ2-7	.	TRBV7-6	.	TGTGCCAGCAGCTTAGCGGCATACAGTACCTACGAGCAGTACTTC	CASSLAAYSTYEQYF
TRBJ1-3	few	TRBV12-3/TRBV12-4	.	TGTGCCAGCAAAAGGGGGGCTGGAAACACCATATATTTT	CASKRGAGNTIYF
TRBJ2-7	few	TRBV12-3/TRBV12-4	.	TGTGCCAGCAGTTTAGGTGGTTGGGAACAGTACTTC	CASSLGGWEQYF
TRBJ2-1	few	TRBV7-6	TRBD2	TGTGCCAGCAGCTTAGACGGAGCGGGAGGGGTCGGCGAGCAGTTCTTC	CASSLDGAGGVGEQFF
TRBJ2-1	few	TRBV7-2	.	TGTGCCAGCAGTCTTGACGACGGCGCCTACAATGAGCAGTTCTTC	CASSLDDGAYNEQFF
TRBJ2-5	.	TRBV5-6	.	TGTGCCAGCAGCTTGGCCAGGACGCAAAGTTTTGGGACCCAGTACTTC	CASSLARTQSFGTQYF
TRBJ2-3	.	TRBV7-9	TRBD1	TGTGCCAGCAGCTCGGACAGGCCAACCTTTCTCGAAGATACGCAGTATTTT	CASSSDRPTFLEDTQYF
TRBJ2-1	few	TRBV7-8	.	TGTGCCTCCTCGACCCCACTTAGTGTCAATGAGCAGTTCTTC	CASSTPLSVNEQFF
TRBJ1-2	.	TRBV4-1	.	TGCGCCAGCAGCCAAGAGACGTCCTATGGCTACACCTTC	CASSQETSYGYTF
TRBJ2-2	.	TRBV10-3	TRBD2	TGTGCCATCAGTACACCTAGCGGGTCGAACACCGGGGAGCTGTTTTTT	CAISTPSGSNTGELFF
TRBJ2-2	.	TRBV4-1	.	TGCGCCAGCAGCCAAGGACTAGAACGGGGCAGGGTGGGCGGGGAGCTGTTTTTT	CASSQGLERGRVGGELFF
TRBJ1-4	few	TRBV15	.	TGTGCCACCAGCAGAGACCTTAGTCTTACCTACCGTGAACTGTTTTTT	CATSRDLSLTYRELFF
TRBJ1-2	.	TRBV6-2/TRBV6-3	.	TGTGCCAGCAGTTACTCCCACAGGGTAATTGACTATGGCTACACCTTC	CASSYSHRVIDYGYTF
TRBJ2-1	.	TRBV5-1	.	TGCGCCAGCAGCCAAGGACAGAACAATGAGCAGTTCTTC	CASSQGQNNEQFF
TRBJ2-5	many	TRBV7-6	TRBD2	TGTGCCAGCAGCGCCGGACTAGCGGAAGAGACCCAGTACTTC	CASSAGLAEETQYF
TRBJ2-5	.	TRBV7-2	TRBD1	TGTGCCAGCAGCCGACAGGGGTTTGAGACCCAGTACTTC	CASSRQGFETQYF
TRBJ1-4	.	TRBV7-6	TRBD1	TGTGCCAGCAGCTATTGGCAGGGGGTGACTAATGAAAAACTGTTTTTT	CASSYWQGVTNEKLFF